Listed below are T cell receptor beta chains from one sample, sequenced in a study of blood T cell repertoires in COVID-19. Data came from immunoSEQ multiplex PCR; TCRdb stores just in-frame clones and leaves some out. The sample holds 150,000 to 200,000 clones; approximately 86% are singletons and the top ten take approximately 0.5%. The source material was peripheral blood. The receptors were gathered from a man between 60 and 70 years old with COVID-19, enrolled during active disease. Each CDR3 is given with its conserved first and last residue. A D gene is named only where the DNA matches it firmly. Not every row has a clone size; where given, it reads once, few, many or a size class.

cdr3_nt | cdr3_aa | d_call | j_call | clone_size | v_call
TGTGCCAGCCGCCGGACAGTTCGGGATAATGAAAAACTGTTTTTT | CASRRTVRDNEKLFF | . | TRBJ1-4 | . | TRBV7-9
TGTGCCAGCAGTTTTGCGGAAAAAGAGACCCAGTACTTC | CASSFAEKETQYF | . | TRBJ2-5 | . | TRBV6-5
TGCGCCAGCAGCCAAGTATTGGCAGGGGAAGAAAAACTGTTTTTT | CASSQVLAGEEKLFF | . | TRBJ1-4 | . | TRBV4-3
TGTGCCAGCTCACAGGGGGGGTCCTACGAGCAGTACTTC | CASSQGGSYEQYF | . | TRBJ2-7 | . | TRBV18
TGCGCCAGCAGCTTGGCCGGGATTAATGAGCAGTTCTTC | CASSLAGINEQFF | . | TRBJ2-1 | . | TRBV5-1
TGTGCCAGCAGTGAATTTACAGGGACTAGCGGCACAGATACGCAGTATTTT | CASSEFTGTSGTDTQYF | TRBD2 | TRBJ2-3 | . | TRBV25-1
TGTGCCAGTTACCCTCGGGAGTGGGACACTGAAGCTTTCTTT | CASYPREWDTEAFF | . | TRBJ1-1 | . | TRBV28
TGTGCCAGCAGCTTAGTGGCAGGGATGAACACCGGGGAGCTGTTTTTT | CASSLVAGMNTGELFF | . | TRBJ2-2 | once | TRBV7-2
TGCGCCAGCAGCTTTGCGCTAGCGGGAGATGAGCAGTACTTC | CASSFALAGDEQYF | TRBD2 | TRBJ2-7 | . | TRBV5-1
TGTGCCATCAGTGGAGCCCCGAACACTGAAGCTTTCTTT | CAISGAPNTEAFF | . | TRBJ1-1 | . | TRBV10-3
TGTGCCAGCAGTTTAGGGGCCGCCAATAATGAAAAACTGTTTTTT | CASSLGAANNEKLFF | . | TRBJ1-4 | . | TRBV27
TGTGCCAGCTCACCGGACGGGGTAGTTCCCCTCCACTTT | CASSPDGVVPLHF | . | TRBJ1-6 | . | TRBV18
TGTGCCAGCACCCCTGCCGGTACGCAGTATTTT | CASTPAGTQYF | . | TRBJ2-3 | . | TRBV12-3/TRBV12-4
TGTGCCAGCAGAACCCGACAGGGAGGTGAATCACCCCTCCACTTT | CASRTRQGGESPLHF | TRBD1 | TRBJ1-6 | few | TRBV2
TGTGCCAGCTCACCACCGGCTGACACTGAAGCTTTCTTT | CASSPPADTEAFF | . | TRBJ1-1 | . | TRBV18
TGTGCCAGCAGTCGGGATGGACAGTTCTATGGCTACACCTTC | CASSRDGQFYGYTF | . | TRBJ1-2 | few | TRBV6-2/TRBV6-3
TGTGCCAGCAGCCCCGGGACAGGGGTTGAAGCTTTCTTT | CASSPGTGVEAFF | TRBD1 | TRBJ1-1 | . | TRBV5-8
TGTGCCGTCCGGGACAGGGAGCAATATGGCTACACCTTC | CAVRDREQYGYTF | TRBD1 | TRBJ1-2 | . | TRBV28
TGTGCCAGCAGCTTTACAGGGGATGAAAAACTGTTTTTT | CASSFTGDEKLFF | TRBD1 | TRBJ1-4 | . | TRBV7-9
TGTGCCAGCAGCCCCGGGAGTGGTCTCTACAATGAGCAGTTCTTC | CASSPGSGLYNEQFF | . | TRBJ2-1 | . | TRBV7-3
TGTGCCACCAGTGATTTGACTAGCGGGAGGGAGAACAATGAGCAGTTCTTC | CATSDLTSGRENNEQFF | TRBD2 | TRBJ2-1 | . | TRBV24-1
TGTGCCAGCAGCCGCTGGGGGGGCCAAGAGACCCAGTACTTC | CASSRWGGQETQYF | TRBD2 | TRBJ2-5 | . | TRBV6-5
TGCGCCAGCAGCCAACGGGGAATTGAAAGGGGGGAGCTGTTTTTT | CASSQRGIERGELFF | . | TRBJ2-2 | . | TRBV4-1
TGTGCCAGCAGCCAAGGACTAGTCTCCGAGCAGTACTTC | CASSQGLVSEQYF | . | TRBJ2-7 | . | TRBV3-1/TRBV3-2
TGTGCCAGCAGCCGGAGTGGCACTGAAGCTTTCTTT | CASSRSGTEAFF | . | TRBJ1-1 | . | TRBV9
TGTGCCAGCAGTTGGTCAACTAGCACAGATACGCAGTATTTT | CASSWSTSTDTQYF | . | TRBJ2-3 | . | TRBV2
TGTGCCAGCAGCCAAGGCGTGTCAGGCAGCACTGAAGCTTTCTTT | CASSQGVSGSTEAFF | . | TRBJ1-1 | . | TRBV3-1/TRBV3-2
TGTGCCTCTGTTAACAGGGGGGCGCCCCAGCATTTT | CASVNRGAPQHF | TRBD1 | TRBJ1-5 | . | TRBV19
TGTGCCAGCAGCTTAGATTTCTTGGGACAGGGGCAGTATGGCTACACCTTC | CASSLDFLGQGQYGYTF | TRBD1 | TRBJ1-2 | . | TRBV11-3
TGTGCCAGCAGTACCCGGGGAGGTGGGGCCAACGTCCTGACTTTC | CASSTRGGGANVLTF | . | TRBJ2-6 | . | TRBV6-5
TGCAGCGTGAGGGAGCGTACCGCGAACACCGGGGAGCTGTTTTTT | CSVRERTANTGELFF | . | TRBJ2-2 | once | TRBV29-1
TGTGCCAGCAGCCTAGGACAGGCCGATATCAATGAGCAGTTCTTC | CASSLGQADINEQFF | TRBD1 | TRBJ2-1 | . | TRBV7-9
TGCAGCGTTGAACCAGGAACTAACTATGGCTACACCTTC | CSVEPGTNYGYTF | . | TRBJ1-2 | few | TRBV29-1
TGTGCCACCAAACGAGGACAGGGGAAATACGAGCAGTACTTC | CATKRGQGKYEQYF | TRBD1 | TRBJ2-7 | . | TRBV13
TGTGCCAGCAACGGTGGGGGGGACGGGGCCAACGTCCTGACTTTC | CASNGGGDGANVLTF | TRBD2 | TRBJ2-6 | . | TRBV6-5
TGTGCCAGTAGTAAACAGACTAGCGGGAGGGACAATGAGCAGTTCTTC | CASSKQTSGRDNEQFF | TRBD2 | TRBJ2-1 | . | TRBV19
TGTGCCTGGATGGCGGATTCTGGAAACACCATATATTTT | CAWMADSGNTIYF | . | TRBJ1-3 | . | TRBV30
TGTGCCAGAGGGGGGGTGGGTGAAAAACTGTTTTTT | CARGGVGEKLFF | . | TRBJ1-4 | . | TRBV27
TGTGCCAGCTCACCTTCCCAGAATGAAAAACTGTTTTTT | CASSPSQNEKLFF | . | TRBJ1-4 | few | TRBV18
TGTGCCAGCAGTACGCCCCGGGGGGCCGTCGATGAGCAGTTCTTC | CASSTPRGAVDEQFF | . | TRBJ2-1 | . | TRBV6-6
TGTGCCAGCAGCCTCTCCTTTTCCGACGAGCAGTACTTC | CASSLSFSDEQYF | . | TRBJ2-7 | once | TRBV11-1